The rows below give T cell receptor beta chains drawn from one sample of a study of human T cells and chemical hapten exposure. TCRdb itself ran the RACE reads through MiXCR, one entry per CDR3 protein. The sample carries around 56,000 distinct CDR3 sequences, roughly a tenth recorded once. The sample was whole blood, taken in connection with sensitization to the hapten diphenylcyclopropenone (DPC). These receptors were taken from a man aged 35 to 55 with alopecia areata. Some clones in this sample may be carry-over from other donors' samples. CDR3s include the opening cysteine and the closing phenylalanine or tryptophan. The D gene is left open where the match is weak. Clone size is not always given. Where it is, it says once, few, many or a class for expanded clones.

cdr3_nt: TGTGCCACTAAGGGGTGGGATTTGAACACTGAAGCTTTCTTT
cdr3_aa: CATKGWDLNTEAFF
j_call: TRBJ1-1
d_call: -
v_call: TRBV5-8
clone_size: few

cdr3_nt: TGCAGTGCTAGATATTCCACTAGCGCTCTAGCCAAAAACATTCAGTACTTC
cdr3_aa: CSARYSTSALAKNIQYF
j_call: TRBJ2-4
d_call: TRBD2
v_call: TRBV20-1
clone_size: many

cdr3_nt: TGTGCCAGCAGCCTGACCTGGGACAGCGGAGGGGATACGCAGTATTTT
cdr3_aa: CASSLTWDSGGDTQYF
j_call: TRBJ2-3
d_call: -
v_call: TRBV6-2/TRBV6-3
clone_size: -

cdr3_nt: TGTGTCACCAGCAGAGAGTACGGGAGAAAATACAATGAGCAGTTCTTC
cdr3_aa: CVTSREYGRKYNEQFF
j_call: TRBJ2-1
d_call: -
v_call: TRBV15
clone_size: once

cdr3_nt: TGCAGCGTTGACGACAATGGCTACACCTTC
cdr3_aa: CSVDDNGYTF
j_call: TRBJ1-2
d_call: -
v_call: TRBV29-1
clone_size: -

cdr3_nt: TGCAGCGTTGAACGACTAGCGGGAGGAAATGAGCAGTTCTTC
cdr3_aa: CSVERLAGGNEQFF
j_call: TRBJ2-1
d_call: TRBD2
v_call: TRBV29-1
clone_size: few

cdr3_nt: TGTGCCAGCACGCTCTCAGGCGCCAACAACCCAGCGCAGTATTTT
cdr3_aa: CASTLSGANNPAQYF
j_call: TRBJ2-3
d_call: -
v_call: TRBV28
clone_size: -

cdr3_nt: TGTGCCAGCAGCGGACCGGGACACCCATTAAGAAACACCTTC
cdr3_aa: CASSGPGHPLRNTF
j_call: TRBJ1-2
d_call: -
v_call: TRBV7-9
clone_size: -

cdr3_nt: TGTGCCAGCAGCCCCAGCGAGTGGGAGGGCACAGATACGCAGTATTTT
cdr3_aa: CASSPSEWEGTDTQYF
j_call: TRBJ2-3
d_call: -
v_call: TRBV7-9
clone_size: -

cdr3_nt: TGTGCCAGCAGTTTTTTCTCTTCAGCGTCTACCTACAATGAGCAGTTCTTC
cdr3_aa: CASSFFSSASTYNEQFF
j_call: TRBJ2-1
d_call: -
v_call: TRBV28
clone_size: -

cdr3_nt: TGCAGTGCACCTCAGGAGGGGCTTCAAGAGACCCAGTACTTC
cdr3_aa: CSAPQEGLQETQYF
j_call: TRBJ2-5
d_call: -
v_call: TRBV20-1
clone_size: -

cdr3_nt: TGTGCCAGCAGCTGGACAGGAGTTCCCTACGAGCAGTACTTC
cdr3_aa: CASSWTGVPYEQYF
j_call: TRBJ2-7
d_call: TRBD1
v_call: TRBV2
clone_size: few

cdr3_nt: TGTGCCAGCAGTGGCATAGCGGGAGAGATTGGCAATGAGCAGTTCTTC
cdr3_aa: CASSGIAGEIGNEQFF
j_call: TRBJ2-1
d_call: TRBD2
v_call: TRBV6-5
clone_size: -

cdr3_nt: TGTGCCAGCAACCAAGGCCGGGGACTGGCCTACGAGCAGTACTTC
cdr3_aa: CASNQGRGLAYEQYF
j_call: TRBJ2-7
d_call: -
v_call: TRBV28
clone_size: -

cdr3_nt: TGTGCCAGCAGCCCAGGGGGCGGGGCCTCTTCCTATGGCTACACCTTC
cdr3_aa: CASSPGGGASSYGYTF
j_call: TRBJ1-2
d_call: TRBD1
v_call: TRBV7-2
clone_size: few

cdr3_nt: TGTGCCAGCAGTTCCTTGTATGAGCAGTTCTTC
cdr3_aa: CASSSLYEQFF
j_call: TRBJ2-1
d_call: -
v_call: TRBV28
clone_size: -

cdr3_nt: TGTGCCAGCAGCCCGATCGGACTGGGCGGGTTCGATGAGCAGTTCTTC
cdr3_aa: CASSPIGLGGFDEQFF
j_call: TRBJ2-1
d_call: -
v_call: TRBV7-3
clone_size: many

cdr3_nt: TGCAGTGCTTTGACACCGTATAATGAAAAACTGTTTTTT
cdr3_aa: CSALTPYNEKLFF
j_call: TRBJ1-4
d_call: -
v_call: TRBV20-1
clone_size: few

cdr3_nt: TGTGCCAGCAGTTTCCAGCCGACGTTTGAGCAGTTCTTC
cdr3_aa: CASSFQPTFEQFF
j_call: TRBJ2-1
d_call: -
v_call: TRBV28
clone_size: few

cdr3_nt: TGTGCCAGCACCCTAGGGGGTGAAGCTTTCTTT
cdr3_aa: CASTLGGEAFF
j_call: TRBJ1-1
d_call: -
v_call: TRBV12-3/TRBV12-4
clone_size: many

cdr3_nt: TGCAGTGCTACCGGGACTCGCGGGAGTCTAGAGACCCAGTACTTC
cdr3_aa: CSATGTRGSLETQYF
j_call: TRBJ2-5
d_call: TRBD2
v_call: TRBV20-1
clone_size: few

cdr3_nt: TGTGCCAGCAGAGGGCGGTGGTCCTACAATGAGCAGTTCTTC
cdr3_aa: CASRGRWSYNEQFF
j_call: TRBJ2-1
d_call: -
v_call: TRBV7-2
clone_size: -

cdr3_nt: TGTGCCAGCAGCTTGGACGGGCGACCCTACGAGCAGTACTTC
cdr3_aa: CASSLDGRPYEQYF
j_call: TRBJ2-7
d_call: -
v_call: TRBV5-5
clone_size: -

cdr3_nt: TGTGCCAGCGCAGCGGGACGAGGTGAGCAGTTCTTC
cdr3_aa: CASAAGRGEQFF
j_call: TRBJ2-1
d_call: TRBD2
v_call: TRBV7-3
clone_size: many

cdr3_nt: TGCAGTGCTAGAAAATCGGGACTAGCGTATTCCAAAAACATTCAGTACTTC
cdr3_aa: CSARKSGLAYSKNIQYF
j_call: TRBJ2-4
d_call: TRBD2
v_call: TRBV20-1
clone_size: many

cdr3_nt: TGTGCCAGCACTCTAACGACAGGGCCCTGGGAGCAGTACTTC
cdr3_aa: CASTLTTGPWEQYF
j_call: TRBJ2-7
d_call: TRBD1
v_call: TRBV6-2/TRBV6-3
clone_size: -

cdr3_nt: TGTGCCAGCACCCCCCAAGGAGCGGGAGGCGCCATTCAGTACTTC
cdr3_aa: CASTPQGAGGAIQYF
j_call: TRBJ2-4
d_call: TRBD2
v_call: TRBV2
clone_size: many